These 25 T cell receptor beta chains came from one sample sequenced in a study of T cell repertoires in cytomegalovirus infection. Antigens of these TCRs are unknown. TCRdb called the reads again in MiXCR, with one record for every CDR3 protein. The sample carries approximately 500,000 distinct CDR3 sequences, around 35% recorded once. Material: cultured PBMCs, obtained from culture after CMV antigen stimulation. The receptors were gathered from a human donor in good health (CMV status not recorded). Some clones in this sample may be carry-over from other donors' samples.

This chain joins TRBV6-2 or TRBV6-3 and TRBJ2-2; the D gene is possibly TRBD1 (6 bases). The germline gives CDR1 MNHEY, CDR2 SVGEGT. The CDR3 is made up of 13 amino acids. The germline V and J ends were trimmed by 4 bases and 7 bases, with 10 bases remaining between them. DNA for the CDR3: TGTGCCAGCAGTTCACAGGGTGTCGGGGAGCTGTTTTTT. This encodes CASSSQGVGELFF.

The chain combines TRBV24-1 with TRBJ2-1; 10 bases align to TRBD2. With V trimmed by 9 bases and J by 8 bases, 12 bases remained unmatched. CDR3 size: 15 residues. Looked up from germline, CDR1 is KGHDR and CDR2 is SFDVKD. The DNA for the CDR3 is TGTGCCACCGGGAGTCTAGCGGGAGTAGTCTATGAGCAGTTCTTC. This gives the protein CATGSLAGVVYEQFF.

CDR3 in amino acids: CASSLEVAASYEQYV. The CDR3 bases are TGTGCCAGCAGCTTAGAAGTTGCCGCCTCCTACGAGCAGTACGTC. The chain links TRBV7-8 to TRBJ2-7; D is uncertain. This CDR3 spans 15 amino acids. CDR1 is SGHVS and CDR2 is FQNEAQ in the germline V gene. Deletions cut 1 base from V and 0 bases from J, with 10 bases between.

This clonotype was counted many times. The V and J genes are TRBV24-1 and TRBJ2-4; D is perhaps TRBD2 (7 bases). The CDR3 contains 19 residues. CDR1 KGHDR and CDR2 SFDVKD come from the germline V gene. Trimming removed 0 bases from V and 2 bases from J, with 19 bases in between. CDR3 sequence reads: CATSDLQGRVLETKNIQYF. DNA of the CDR3: TGTGCCACCAGTGATTTGCAGGGGAGGGTGTTGGAAACCAAAAACATTCAGTACTTC.

This clonotype came up many times. This sequence joins TRBV7-2 and TRBJ1-6, with 7 bases identical to TRBD1. The CDR3 sequence is 16 residues long. V shed 3 bases, J shed 10 bases, and the junction held 12 bases outside the gene matches. From germline, CDR1 is SGHTA and CDR2 FQGNSA. Written as DNA, the CDR3 is TGTGCCAGCAGCTTTAGGGGACAGCCAAACCGCTCACCCCTCCACTTT. This translates into CASSFRGQPNRSPLHF.

J is TRBJ2-2 and V is TRBV9; TRBD2 agrees at 7 bases. This CDR3 is 14 amino acids long. Germline CDR1 and CDR2: SGDLS and YYNGEE. J gave up 5 bases and V 0 bases, and 1 base lay outside the gene matches. CDR3 protein: CASSVGGGTGELFF. DNA for the CDR3: TGTGCCAGCAGCGTAGGGGGGGGAACCGGGGAGCTGTTTTTT.

V usage is TRBV28 and J usage is TRBJ1-5; a possible D gene is TRBD1 (6 bases). CDR1 and CDR2 (germline): MDHEN, SYDVKM. The CDR3 runs to 16 residues. Trimming took 5 bases from V and 5 from J, leaving 19 bases between them. CDR3 coding DNA: TGTGCCAGCAGTCTTGGGGGGGCCCCCCCGCATCAGCCCCAGCATTTT. Translated: CASSLGGAPPHQPQHF.

The rearrangement links TRBV7-9 to TRBJ2-1, with TRBD2 matching over 10 bases. This CDR3 comprises 15 residues. Trimming removed 4 bases from V and 8 bases from J; junction bases left unmatched: 8. Germline loops: CDR1 SEHNR, CDR2 FQNEAQ (reference sequence). CDR3 sequence reads: CASSSIAGGGDEQFF. Here the CDR3 DNA reads TGTGCCAGCAGCTCAATAGCGGGAGGTGGCGATGAGCAGTTCTTC.

The gene calls are TRBV10-3 and TRBJ2-1; D gene ambiguous. V shed 5 bases and J shed 5 bases, with 13 bases lying between them. The V gene's germline CDR1 is ENHRY and CDR2 SYGVKD. The CDR3 contains 14 residues. For the CDR3, the DNA is TGTGCCATCAGTCCCCGTTCTGGTGACAATGAGCAGTTCTTC. Its protein is CAISPRSGDNEQFF.

This chain joins TRBV27 and TRBJ2-7, with 8 nucleotides matching TRBD1. V was pared by 5 bases and J by 3 bases, with 9 bases of the junction left unmatched. Germline V lookup: CDR1 MNHEY, CDR2 SMNVEV (reference sequence). CDR3 length: 15 amino acids. The chain's CDR3 is CASSNTDRVRYEQYF. DNA for the CDR3: TGTGCCAGCAGTAACACGGACAGGGTCCGCTACGAGCAGTACTTC.

This clonotype has only a few counts. The CDR3 loop is CATSDFRTNEQFF. The CDR3 region has the DNA TGTGCCACCAGTGATTTCCGTACCAATGAGCAGTTCTTC. This rearrangement joins TRBV24-1 to TRBJ2-1, with D hard to call. V lost 1 base and J 6 bases, leaving 6 bases between the germline ends. This CDR3 has 13 residues. CDR1 is KGHDR and CDR2 is SFDVKD in the germline V gene.

The J gene is TRBJ1-1, the V gene TRBV6-2 or TRBV6-3; TRBD1 might be the D (6 bases). Germline CDR1 reads MNHEY; CDR2 reads SVGEGT. The CDR3 is made up of 17 amino acids. The V end was cut by 0 bases, the J end by 1 base, with 15 bases between. The CDR3 loop is CASSYSFSRGANTEAFF. The CDR3 DNA reads as TGTGCCAGCAGTTACTCGTTCAGCCGGGGGGCGAACACTGAAGCTTTCTTT.

This clonotype has just a few counts. The chain has TRBV19 and TRBJ1-2, with no clear D. The CDR3 has 10 residues. Deletions cut 9 bases from V and 3 bases from J, with 5 bases between. Germline-derived CDR1 and CDR2 are LNHDA and SQIVND (reference sequence). CDR3 sequence: CASRDYGYTF. In DNA, the CDR3 is TGTGCCAGCAGAGACTATGGCTACACCTTC.

This chain links TRBV12-3 or TRBV12-4 with TRBJ2-1; 8 bases are shared with TRBD2. This CDR3 contains 13 residues. J was trimmed by 5 bases and V by 8 bases; bases with no gene match: 5. This chain's CDR3 is CASLGLANNEQFF. The CDR3 DNA is TGTGCCAGCCTAGGACTAGCCAACAATGAGCAGTTCTTC.

The chain joins TRBV5-1 to TRBJ1-2; perhaps TRBD1 as D (5 bases). V dropped 1 base and J dropped 3 bases, with 10 bases sitting between them. CDR1 and CDR2 (germline): SGHRS, YFSETQ. The CDR3 is 14 residues long. CDR3 amino acids: CASSLRQGDYGYTF. CDR3 in DNA: TGCGCCAGCAGCTTGAGGCAGGGAGACTATGGCTACACCTTC.

The chain couples TRBV6-2 or TRBV6-3 to TRBJ2-5; 9 bases agree with TRBD2. The ends lost 2 bases at V and 4 bases at J; junction bases unmatched: 11. The CDR3 sequence is 17 residues long. Germline assignment: CDR1 MNHEY and CDR2 SVGEGT. CDR3 sequence (DNA): TGTGCCAGCAGTTACGGGACTAGCAGATCGGGGCGAGAGACCCAGTACTTC. Translated, it gives CASSYGTSRSGRETQYF.

Only one count was recorded for this clonotype. The V call is TRBV13, the J call TRBJ2-5, with 13 bases that match TRBD2. Germline V gives CDR1 PRHDT, CDR2 FYEKMQ (reference sequence). The CDR3 consists of 18 residues. The ends lost 4 bases at V and 3 bases at J; junction bases unmatched: 11. The CDR3 reads CASSSGTSGIKVEETQYF. The DNA for the CDR3 is TGTGCCAGCAGCTCTGGGACTAGCGGGATAAAGGTGGAAGAGACCCAGTACTTC.

This clonotype has a handful of counts. The chain carries TRBV2 and TRBJ2-7, with 7 bases lining up with TRBD1. Germline loops: CDR1 SNHLY, CDR2 FYNNEI. Trimming cost V 7 bases and J 7 bases; bases outside gene matches: 7. The CDR3 is made up of 12 amino acids. The DNA of the CDR3 is TGTGCCAGCAAGGGGGACAGCCCAGAGCAGTACGTC. This codes for CASKGDSPEQYV.

The rearrangement joins TRBV28 to TRBJ1-1, with 9 bases identical to TRBD1. The trim removed 5 bases at V and 1 base at J, leaving 5 bases unmatched. The CDR3 covers 15 residues. Germline V CDR1 and CDR2: MDHEN, SYDVKM. CDR3 nucleotide sequence: TGTGCCAGCAGTCCATGGGACAGGGAGAACACTGAAGCTTTCTTT. Amino acid sequence: CASSPWDRENTEAFF.

This clonotype was observed a few times. The CDR3 DNA reads as TGTGCCAGCACCTCCCTTGGGAGTGGTGAGCAGTTCTTC. Translated: CASTSLGSGEQFF. V usage is TRBV2 and J usage is TRBJ2-1; D might be TRBD2 (5 bases). V was cut by 7 bases and J by 9 bases, with 16 bases left in between. Germline V lookup: CDR1 SNHLY, CDR2 FYNNEI. This CDR3 contains 13 residues.

This clonotype appeared once. The chain combines TRBV24-1 with TRBJ2-3, with 8 nucleotides matching TRBD2. Trimming at V came to 3 bases and at J to 3 bases, leaving 4 bases not matched to a gene. Looked up from germline, CDR1 is KGHDR and CDR2 is SFDVKD. CDR3 length equals 15 residues. The CDR3 loop reads CATSDTGRGTDTQYF. The DNA of the CDR3 is TGTGCCACCAGTGATACCGGGAGGGGAACAGATACGCAGTATTTT.

The V call is TRBV20-1, the J call TRBJ2-1; 12 positions agree with TRBD2. The V gene's germline CDR1 is DFQATT and CDR2 SNEGSKA (reference sequence). V was pared by 3 bases and J by 5 bases, with 11 bases of the junction left unmatched. The CDR3 spans 17 residues. CDR3 protein: CSASLRRLAGGDNEQFF. CDR3 DNA: TGCAGTGCTAGTCTTCGGAGGCTAGCGGGAGGGGACAATGAGCAGTTCTTC.

The chain is built from TRBV7-9 and TRBJ2-7, with D maybe TRBD2 (5 bases). Germline V CDR1 and CDR2: SEHNR, FQNEAQ (reference sequence). This CDR3 contains 14 residues. The germline V and J ends were trimmed by 5 bases and 2 bases, with 13 bases remaining between them. The CDR3 sequence: CASSQDGRTYEQYF. In DNA form, the CDR3 reads TGTGCCAGCAGCCAGGATGGGAGAACCTACGAGCAGTACTTC.

In its sample, this clonotype was seen a few times. The V gene is TRBV18, the J gene TRBJ2-3; a possible D gene is TRBD2 (7 bases). V gave up 3 bases and J gave up 5 bases, with 21 bases separating them. Germline CDR1 reads KGHSH; CDR2 reads LQKENI. The CDR3 loop spans 17 amino acids. CDR3 amino acids: CASSPSRTSLGGDTQYF. The CDR3 DNA reads TGTGCCAGCTCACCGTCCAGGACTAGTCTAGGGGGAGATACGCAGTATTTT.

This chain links TRBV11-2 with TRBJ2-1, with 9 bases identical to TRBD1. This CDR3 has 16 amino acids. Germline V gene data show CDR1 as SGHAT and CDR2 as FQNNGV. The junction had 13 bases not matched to a gene; V was cut back by 5 bases and J by 8 bases. The CDR3 coding sequence is TGTGCCAGCAGCCCGATCGGGACAGGGCTCTCGGATGAGCAGTTCTTC. Amino acid sequence: CASSPIGTGLSDEQFF.